This TCR beta chain was obtained from a study of PD-1 blockade in classical Hodgkin lymphoma. Overall study findings and caveats: Complete responders' diversity at baseline resembled that of newly diagnosed patients. Newly diagnosed patients were said to have less baseline TCR diversity than healthy donors did. Whereas CD4+ TCR diversity had risen significantly by C4D1, CD8+ TCR diversity had not.

The time point was: cycle 4 day 1 (C4D1), after less than seven weeks of nivolumab. All trial patients relapsed after autologous stem cell transplantation. Purified CD4+ T cells were obtained from thawed PBMCs through magnetic negative selection. Best overall response was complete response, partial response or progressive disease in these relapsed/refractory classical Hodgkin lymphoma patients. TCRdb's copy holds only in-frame clones and misses some; the assay was immunoSEQ multiplex PCR. The top ten hold approximately 2.1% of the sample, which has 15,000 to 20,000 clones, about three quarters seen once. Regarding this clone: Its antigen is still unknown.

This CDR3 region has 14 residues. The V and J ends lost 3 bases and 1 base respectively, with 4 bases between them. Germline CDR1 is LNHNV and CDR2 is YYDKDF (reference sequence). The material sequenced was CD4+ T cells from blood, taken before the fourth cycle of nivolumab. This clonotype was obtained from a human donor with classical Hodgkin lymphoma. The V and J genes are TRBV15 and TRBJ2-6; D gene unclear. CDR3 nucleotide sequence: TGTGCCACCAGCAGTCTTTCTGGGGCCAACGTCCTGACTTTC. Translated, it gives CATSSLSGANVLTF.